The T cell receptor (beta chain) under discussion was sequenced for a study of blood T cell repertoires in COVID-19. Whole-study context: Sites in the United States, Italy and Spain provided acute and convalescent COVID-19 samples. The analysed material was cDNA or gDNA that came from T cells, B-cell-depleted T cells, or PBMCs.

Germline V lookup: CDR1 MNHEY, CDR2 SMNVEV (reference sequence). V shed 0 bases and J shed 5 bases, with 10 bases lying between them. The CDR3 loop spans 14 amino acids. Original methodology: Researchers report that nucleated cell counts were estimated from reference gene primer amplification. Assay: immunoSEQ multiplex PCR; the TCRdb copy retains only in-frame clones and omits some. V and J calls and clone size are those listed in that table; D and trimming were worked out from the DNA. The table records 200,000 to 300,000 clones, 90% of them present only once. This TCR came from a woman in her thirties or forties with acute or convalescent COVID-19. The source material was peripheral blood. The genes are TRBV27 and TRBJ1-2; D call uncertain. CDR3: CASSLSGSGYGYTF. DNA for the CDR3: TGTGCCAGCAGTTTATCGGGAAGCGGGTATGGCTACACCTTC.